Each of the 18 T cell receptor beta chains below was sequenced from the same sample in a study of PD-1 blockade in mismatch repair-deficient tumors (dated by TCRdb to about 2017). Library creation used the immunoSEQ multiplex PCR assay. In TCRdb, the immuneACCESS table is reduced to in-frame sequences with V and J assigned. These tables do not hold every clone; where another copy was compared, an unresolved V gene accounts for under half, and the others remain unexplained. Within this sample are roughly 120,000 clones, with 88% of them counted one time only. 10% to 15% of the sample is in the top ten clones. The sequencing here drew on peripheral blood, taken just over 70 weeks after starting pembrolizumab. Receptors were obtained from an adult with mismatch repair-deficient cancer.

This rearrangement joins TRBV10-3 to TRBJ2-3; D call uncertain. V gave up 4 bases and J gave up 6 bases, with 11 bases separating them. Looked up from germline, CDR1 is ENHRY and CDR2 is SYGVKD. The CDR3 runs 13 residues. In DNA form, the CDR3 reads TGTGCCATCAGTGGCTTGTCTACTGATACGCAGTATTTT. Translated: CAISGLSTDTQYF.

There are a few counts of this clone. J is TRBJ2-7 and V is TRBV14; D gene ambiguous. V was trimmed by 4 bases and J by 0 bases, leaving 10 bases between them. The CDR3 consists of 14 residues. CDR1 and CDR2 from the germline V gene are SGHDN and FVKESK. The CDR3 loop reads CASSPNLPSYEQYF. DNA for the CDR3: TGTGCCAGCAGCCCCAACTTACCCTCCTACGAGCAGTACTTC.

V gene TRBV27 combines with J gene TRBJ2-1; D gene ambiguous. The CDR3 extends over 14 amino acids. Trimming removed 7 bases at V and 2 bases at J, with 12 bases between. In germline, CDR1 is MNHEY, CDR2 SMNVEV (reference sequence). DNA for the CDR3: TGTGCCAGCAATAGGGCAGGACCCTACAATGAGCAGTTCTTC. It is translated as CASNRAGPYNEQFF.

The chain has TRBV5-4 and TRBJ1-2; D is perhaps TRBD1 (5 bases). This CDR3 is 14 amino acids long. Germline V gene sequence: CDR1 SGHNT, CDR2 YYREEE (reference sequence). Trimming took 4 bases from V and 8 from J, leaving 18 bases between them. CDR3 amino acids: CASSPTTVGWGYTF. The DNA of the CDR3 is TGTGCCAGCAGCCCTACGACAGTCGGATGGGGCTACACCTTC. The whole variable domain, remainder taken from reference TRBV5-4 and TRBJ1-2, is ETGVTQSPTHLIKTRGQQVTLRCSSQSGHNTVSWYQQALGQGPQFIFQYYREEENGRGNFPPRFSGLQFPNYSSELNVNALELDDSALYLCASSPTTVGWGYTFGSGTRLTVV.

This rearrangement joins TRBV7-9 to TRBJ1-1; D not certain. This CDR3 comprises 14 residues. Per the germline V gene, CDR1 is SEHNR and CDR2 is FQNEAQ (reference sequence). Trimming removed 5 bases at V and 1 base at J, with 11 bases between. This chain's CDR3 is CASSQENRNTEAFF. CDR3 nucleotide sequence: TGTGCCAGCAGCCAGGAAAACAGGAACACTGAAGCTTTCTTT. The full variable domain, its missing parts supplied by reference TRBV7-9 and TRBJ1-1, is DTGVSQNPRHKITKRGQNVTFRCDPISEHNRLYWYRQTLGQGPEFLTYFQNEAQLEKSRLLSDRFSAERPKGSFSTLEIQRTEQGDSAMYLCASSQENRNTEAFFGQGTRLTVV.

The CDR3, as DNA: TGTGCCAGCAGCAGCATTCGGACTAGCGGGAACTCCTACGAGCAGTACTTC. Amino acids: CASSSIRTSGNSYEQYF. This chain uses TRBV7-9 with TRBJ2-7, with 12 bases matching TRBD2. The CDR3 loop spans 17 amino acids. Losses at the gene ends were 5 bases for V and 0 bases for J; bases not matched to a gene: 8. Germline CDR1 is SEHNR and CDR2 is FQNEAQ (reference sequence).

This clone showed up just a few times. The rearrangement links TRBV7-8 to TRBJ2-7; D is unclear. Trimming cost V 9 bases and J 3 bases, with 18 bases left between them. Germline CDR1 reads SGHVS; CDR2 reads FQNEAQ. The CDR3 length is 14 residues. The CDR3 DNA sequence: TGTGCCAGTACCTTCCCCTCCTCCCTCTACGAGCAGTACTTC. It codes for CASTFPSSLYEQYF.

V gene TRBV7-9 combines with J gene TRBJ1-2; D may be TRBD1 (6 bases). Germline lookup yields CDR1 SEHNR and CDR2 FQNEAQ (reference sequence). Trimming shortened V by 5 bases and J by 10 bases, and 14 bases separated the two germline ends. This CDR3 contains 12 residues. The CDR3: CASSLDRLPYTF. The CDR3 nucleotides are TGTGCCAGCAGCCTCGACAGGCTACCCTACACCTTC.

The chain uses TRBV6-5 and TRBJ2-3; no firm D call. The CDR3 runs 15 residues. Per the germline V gene, CDR1 is MNHEY and CDR2 is SVGAGI. Deletions cut 2 bases from V and 0 bases from J, with 9 bases between. This CDR3 is CASSYVIGSTDTQYF. CDR3 in DNA: TGTGCCAGCAGTTACGTAATAGGAAGCACAGATACGCAGTATTTT.

This chain connects TRBV27 to TRBJ2-3; 10 bases agree with TRBD2. This CDR3 spans 17 amino acids. Looked up from germline, CDR1 is MNHEY and CDR2 is SMNVEV (reference sequence). V gave up 1 base and J gave up 6 bases; unmatched junction bases: 10. The CDR3 DNA is TGTGCCAGCAGTTTATTAGTCGGGACTAGCGCCTTTGATACGCAGTATTTT. It yields the protein CASSLLVGTSAFDTQYF.

In nucleotides, the CDR3 is TGTGCCAGCAGTCCACTAGCGATGAGCTCCTACGAGCAGTACTTC. It encodes CASSPLAMSSYEQYF. The chain employs TRBV6-1 and TRBJ2-7; TRBD2 agrees at 7 bases. The trim removed 5 bases at V and 0 bases at J, leaving 7 bases unmatched. Germline assignment: CDR1 MNHNS and CDR2 SASEGT. The CDR3 is 15 residues long.

The rearrangement uses TRBV7-6 and TRBJ2-3; 9 bases are a match to TRBD2. This CDR3 contains 15 residues. Germline CDR1 is SGHVS and CDR2 is FNYEAQ. V was clipped by 5 bases and J by 1 base; unmatched bases: 4. The CDR3 nucleotides read TGTGCCAGCAGCGACCTAGCGGGACGCACAGATACGCAGTATTTT. This sequence encodes CASSDLAGRTDTQYF.

The chain employs TRBV29-1 and TRBJ2-4; D remains unclear. The CDR3 has 13 amino acids. Trimming pared 1 base from V and 6 bases from J, leaving 10 bases between. The germline V gene has CDR1 SQVTM and CDR2 ANQGSEA. CDR3 nucleotides: TGCAGCGTTGAAGTAACTAATACAAACATTCAGTACTTC. Translated: CSVEVTNTNIQYF.

The chain has TRBV19 and TRBJ2-2, with TRBD1 as a possible D gene (6 bases). V was clipped by 7 bases and J by 3 bases, with 12 bases between them. The CDR3 extends over 14 amino acids. The germline V gene has CDR1 LNHDA and CDR2 SQIVND (reference sequence). DNA for the CDR3: TGTGCCAGTAACCAACAGGGCTACACCGGGGAGCTGTTTTTT. Protein product: CASNQQGYTGELFF.

In nucleotides, the CDR3 is TGTGCCAGCAACAGGGGGCGAGGGGCAGATACGCAGTATTTT. Protein: CASNRGRGADTQYF. This sequence joins TRBV10-3 and TRBJ2-3; 9 nucleotides line up with TRBD1. CDR1 is ENHRY and CDR2 is SYGVKD in the germline V gene. J was trimmed by 4 bases and V by 10 bases; bases with no gene match: 9. There are 14 residues in the CDR3.

V and J are TRBV7-3 and TRBJ1-5; D gene uncertain. This CDR3 is built from 13 residues. Between the trimmed V and J ends, which lost 5 bases and 6 bases, there was a span of 11 bases. From germline, CDR1 is SGHTA and CDR2 FQGTGA. CDR3 in amino acids: CASSPVAGQPQHF. The CDR3 DNA sequence: TGTGCCAGCAGCCCTGTGGCCGGTCAGCCCCAGCATTTT. The whole variable domain, filled in from reference TRBV7-3 and TRBJ1-5, reads GAGVSQTPSNKVTEKGKYVELRCDPISGHTALYWYRQSLGQGPEFLIYFQGTGAADDSGLPNDRFFAVRPEGSVSTLKIQRTERGDSAVYLCASSPVAGQPQHFGDGTRLSIL.

This clone was observed a handful of times. This chain links TRBV9 with TRBJ2-5, with 9 bases identical to TRBD1. Trimming took 4 bases from V and 2 from J; bases not matched to a gene: 6. CDR1 SGDLS and CDR2 YYNGEE come from the germline V gene. This CDR3 has 15 residues. CDR3 amino acids: CASSPRDRAQETQYF. CDR3 nucleotides: TGTGCCAGCAGCCCACGGGACAGGGCTCAAGAGACCCAGTACTTC.

This clone was recorded only once. V is TRBV28 and J is TRBJ1-5; weak D call: TRBD1 (6 bases). Trimming shortened V by 2 bases and J by 10 bases, and 15 bases separated the two germline ends. The CDR3 sequence is 14 residues long. Germline loops: CDR1 MDHEN, CDR2 SYDVKM. The CDR3 nucleotides are TGTGCCAGCAGTTTACTCAGGGGTATCGGTCCCCAGCATTTT. Its translation: CASSLLRGIGPQHF.